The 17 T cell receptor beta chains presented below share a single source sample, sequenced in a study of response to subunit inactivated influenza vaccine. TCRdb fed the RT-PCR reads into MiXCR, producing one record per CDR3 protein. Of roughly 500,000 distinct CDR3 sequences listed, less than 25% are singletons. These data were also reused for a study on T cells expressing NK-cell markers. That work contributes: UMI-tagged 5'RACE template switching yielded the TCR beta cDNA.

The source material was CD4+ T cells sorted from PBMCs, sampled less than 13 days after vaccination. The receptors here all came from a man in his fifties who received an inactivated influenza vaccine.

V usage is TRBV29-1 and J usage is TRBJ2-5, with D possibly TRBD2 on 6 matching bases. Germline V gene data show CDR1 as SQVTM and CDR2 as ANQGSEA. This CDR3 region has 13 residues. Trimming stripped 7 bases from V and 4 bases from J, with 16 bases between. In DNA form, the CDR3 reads TGCAGCGCTGCGGGAAATTCCAGAGAGACCCAGTACTTC. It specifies CSAAGNSRETQYF.

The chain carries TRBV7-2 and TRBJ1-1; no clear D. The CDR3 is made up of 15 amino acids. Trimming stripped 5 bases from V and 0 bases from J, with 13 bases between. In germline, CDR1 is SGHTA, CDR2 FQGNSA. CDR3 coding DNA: TGTGCCAGCAGCCCTCGATTCACCATGAACACTGAAGCTTTCTTT. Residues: CASSPRFTMNTEAFF.

CDR3 DNA: TGTGCCAGCAGCGCTACAGGGGGCGAGGACACTGAAGCTTTCTTT. This gives the protein CASSATGGEDTEAFF. V and J are TRBV21-1 and TRBJ1-1; TRBD1 was called by the table and not checked on the DNA. TRBV21-1 is classified as a pseudogene. The CDR3 runs 15 residues.

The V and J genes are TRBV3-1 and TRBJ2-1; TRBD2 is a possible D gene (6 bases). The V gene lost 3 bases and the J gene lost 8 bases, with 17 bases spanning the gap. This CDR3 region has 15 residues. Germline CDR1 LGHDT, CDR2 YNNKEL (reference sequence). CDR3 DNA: TGTGCCAGCAGCCAGCCGGGACTGGGGAGGCATGAGCAGTTCTTC. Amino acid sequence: CASSQPGLGRHEQFF.

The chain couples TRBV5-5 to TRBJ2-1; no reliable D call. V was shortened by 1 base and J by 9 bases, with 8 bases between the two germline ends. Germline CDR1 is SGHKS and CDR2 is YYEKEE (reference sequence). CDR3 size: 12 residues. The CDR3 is CASSLISGEQFF. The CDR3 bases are TGTGCCAGCAGCTTGATTTCCGGTGAGCAGTTCTTC.

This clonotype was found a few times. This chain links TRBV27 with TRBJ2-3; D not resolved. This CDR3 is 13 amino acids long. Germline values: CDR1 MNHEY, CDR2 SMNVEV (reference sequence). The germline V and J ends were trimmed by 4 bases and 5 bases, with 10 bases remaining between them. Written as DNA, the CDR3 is TGTGCCAGCAGTTCCACCTGGAAAGATACGCAGTATTTT. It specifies CASSSTWKDTQYF.

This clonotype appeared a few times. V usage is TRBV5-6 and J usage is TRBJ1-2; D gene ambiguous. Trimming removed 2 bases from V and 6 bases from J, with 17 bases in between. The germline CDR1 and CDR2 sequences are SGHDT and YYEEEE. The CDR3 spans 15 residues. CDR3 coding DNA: TGTGCCAGCAGCTTTAGCGGACGTACATACGATGGCTACACCTTC. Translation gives CASSFSGRTYDGYTF.

In nucleotides, the CDR3 is TGTGCCAGCAGCTTAGAGGGGGTTGGAAACACCATATATTTT. Its translation: CASSLEGVGNTIYF. The chain links TRBV7-9 to TRBJ1-3; possibly TRBD1 for D (6 bases). CDR3 length: 14 amino acids. Trimming left V 1 base short and J 3 bases short, with 7 bases between. Germline CDR1 reads SEHNR; CDR2 reads FQNEAQ (reference sequence).

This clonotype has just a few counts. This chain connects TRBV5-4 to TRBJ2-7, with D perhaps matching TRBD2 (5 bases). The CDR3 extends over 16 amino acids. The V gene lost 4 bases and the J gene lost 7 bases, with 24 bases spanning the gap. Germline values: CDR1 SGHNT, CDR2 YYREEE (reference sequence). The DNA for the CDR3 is TGTGCCAGCAGCAAATCCTTGGAGGTATCGGTCCGGGAGCAGTACTTC. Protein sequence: CASSKSLEVSVREQYF.

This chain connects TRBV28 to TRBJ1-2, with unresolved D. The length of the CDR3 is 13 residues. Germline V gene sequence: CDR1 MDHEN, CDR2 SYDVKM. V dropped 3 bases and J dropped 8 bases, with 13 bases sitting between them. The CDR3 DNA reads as TGTGCCAGCAGTTTCTTGGATTTCAGAGGCTACACCTTC. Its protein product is CASSFLDFRGYTF.

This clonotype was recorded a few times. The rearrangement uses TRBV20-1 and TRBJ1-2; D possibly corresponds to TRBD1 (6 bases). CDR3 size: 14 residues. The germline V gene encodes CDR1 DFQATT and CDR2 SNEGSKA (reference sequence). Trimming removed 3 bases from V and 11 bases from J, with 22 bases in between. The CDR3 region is CSASVWGALRGYTF. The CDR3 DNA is TGCAGTGCTAGTGTTTGGGGGGCTCTTCGGGGATACACCTTC.

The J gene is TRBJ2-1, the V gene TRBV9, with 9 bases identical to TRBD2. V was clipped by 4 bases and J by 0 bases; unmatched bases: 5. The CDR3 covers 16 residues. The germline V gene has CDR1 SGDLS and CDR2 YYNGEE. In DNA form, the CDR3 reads TGTGCCAGCAGCACTAGCGGGTCGAGCTCCTACAATGAGCAGTTCTTC. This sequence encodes CASSTSGSSSYNEQFF.

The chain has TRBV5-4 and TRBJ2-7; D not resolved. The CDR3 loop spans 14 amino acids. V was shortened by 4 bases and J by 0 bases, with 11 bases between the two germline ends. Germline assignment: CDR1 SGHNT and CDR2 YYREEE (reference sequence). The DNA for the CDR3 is TGTGCCAGCAGCATGCAGCAATACTCCTACGAGCAGTACTTC. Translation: CASSMQQYSYEQYF.

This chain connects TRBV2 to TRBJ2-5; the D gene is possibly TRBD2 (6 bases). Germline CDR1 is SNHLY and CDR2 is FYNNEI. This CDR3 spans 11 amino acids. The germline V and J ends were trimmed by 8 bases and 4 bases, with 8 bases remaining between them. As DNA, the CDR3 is TGTGCCAGCGGGGGGTTAGAGACCCAGTACTTC. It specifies CASGGLETQYF.

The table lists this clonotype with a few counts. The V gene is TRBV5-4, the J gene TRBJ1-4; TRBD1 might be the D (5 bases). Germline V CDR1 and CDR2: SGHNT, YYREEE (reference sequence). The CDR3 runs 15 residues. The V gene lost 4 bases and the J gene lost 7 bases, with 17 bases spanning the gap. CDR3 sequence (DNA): TGTGCCAGCAGCGACCCGGCGGGGGGAGGTGAAAAACTGTTTTTT. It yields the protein CASSDPAGGGEKLFF. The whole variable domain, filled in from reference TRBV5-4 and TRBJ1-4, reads ETGVTQSPTHLIKTRGQQVTLRCSSQSGHNTVSWYQQALGQGPQFIFQYYREEENGRGNFPPRFSGLQFPNYSSELNVNALELDDSALYLCASSDPAGGGEKLFFGSGTQLSVL.

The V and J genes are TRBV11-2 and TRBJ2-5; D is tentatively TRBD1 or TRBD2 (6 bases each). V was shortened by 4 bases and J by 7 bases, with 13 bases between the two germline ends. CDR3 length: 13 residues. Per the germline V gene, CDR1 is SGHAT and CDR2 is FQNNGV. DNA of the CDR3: TGTGCCAGCAGCTCCGTTGGAGGGGGGACCCAGTACTTC. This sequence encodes CASSSVGGGTQYF.

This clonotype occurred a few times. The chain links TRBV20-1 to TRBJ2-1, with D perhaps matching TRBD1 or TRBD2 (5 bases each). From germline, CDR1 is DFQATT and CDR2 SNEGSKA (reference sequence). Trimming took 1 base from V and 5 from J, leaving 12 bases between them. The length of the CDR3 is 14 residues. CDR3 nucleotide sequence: TGCAGTGCTAGAGTGTCGGTGGGGGACAATGAGCAGTTCTTC. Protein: CSARVSVGDNEQFF.